This TCR beta chain comes out of a study of cytomegalovirus exposure and HLA in healthy donors. V lost 4 bases and J lost 4, with 11 bases in between. Per the germline V gene, CDR1 is LGHNA and CDR2 is YNFKEQ. The CDR3 runs 14 residues. Some clones are missing from TCRdb's copy, which holds only in-frame ones; the method was immunoSEQ multiplex PCR. The data show 100,000 to 150,000 clones, 75% to 90% seen once. The gene calls are TRBV4-2 and TRBJ1-5; D may be TRBD1 (5 bases). This TCR was recovered from a woman aged 18 to 35 in good health and CMV-seronegative. The specimen was PBMCs. The CDR3 region has the DNA TGTGCCAGCAGCCTGACAGTTGTTAATCAGCCCCAGCATTTT. It encodes CASSLTVVNQPQHF.